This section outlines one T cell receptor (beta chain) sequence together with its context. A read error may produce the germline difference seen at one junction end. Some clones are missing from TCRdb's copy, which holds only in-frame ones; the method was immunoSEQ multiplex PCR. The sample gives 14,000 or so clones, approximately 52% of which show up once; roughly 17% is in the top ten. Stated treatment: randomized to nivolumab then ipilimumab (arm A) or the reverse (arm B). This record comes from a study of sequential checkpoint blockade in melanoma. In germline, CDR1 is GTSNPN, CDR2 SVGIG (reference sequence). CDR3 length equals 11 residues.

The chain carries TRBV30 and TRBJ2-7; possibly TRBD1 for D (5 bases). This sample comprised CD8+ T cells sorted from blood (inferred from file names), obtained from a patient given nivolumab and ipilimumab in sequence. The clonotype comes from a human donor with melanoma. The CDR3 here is CAWTTAYGQYF. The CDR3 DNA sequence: TGTGCCTGGACGACAGCCTACGGGCAGTACTTC.